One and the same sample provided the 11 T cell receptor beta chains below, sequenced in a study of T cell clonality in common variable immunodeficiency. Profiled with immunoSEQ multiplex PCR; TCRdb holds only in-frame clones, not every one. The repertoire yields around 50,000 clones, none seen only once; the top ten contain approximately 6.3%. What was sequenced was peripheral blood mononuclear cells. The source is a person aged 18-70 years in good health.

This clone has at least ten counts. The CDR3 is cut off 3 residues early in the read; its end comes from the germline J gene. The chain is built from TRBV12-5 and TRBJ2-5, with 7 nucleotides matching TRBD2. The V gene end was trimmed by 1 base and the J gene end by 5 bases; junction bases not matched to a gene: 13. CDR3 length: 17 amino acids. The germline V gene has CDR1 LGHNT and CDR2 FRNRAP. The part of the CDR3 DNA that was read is TGTGCTAGTGGTTTGGGTGTAGCGGGCCTCTTAGGGGAGACC. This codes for CASGLGVAGLLGET. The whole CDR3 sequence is CASGLGVAGLLGETQYF.

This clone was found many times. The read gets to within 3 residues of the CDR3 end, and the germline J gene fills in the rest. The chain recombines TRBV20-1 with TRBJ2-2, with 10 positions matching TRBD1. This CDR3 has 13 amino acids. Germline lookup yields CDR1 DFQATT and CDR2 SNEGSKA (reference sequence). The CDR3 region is CSARGTGGEKLFF. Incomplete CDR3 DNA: TGCAGTGCTAGAGGGACAGGGGGTGAAAAG.

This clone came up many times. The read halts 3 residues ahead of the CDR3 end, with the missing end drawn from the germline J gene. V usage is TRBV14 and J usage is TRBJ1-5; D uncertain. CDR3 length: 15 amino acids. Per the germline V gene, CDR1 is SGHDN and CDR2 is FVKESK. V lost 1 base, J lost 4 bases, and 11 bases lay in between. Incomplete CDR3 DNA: TGTGCCAGCAGCCAAGGCGGGGATTGGAATCAGCCC. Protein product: CASSQGGDWNQP. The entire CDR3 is CASSQGGDWNQPQHF.

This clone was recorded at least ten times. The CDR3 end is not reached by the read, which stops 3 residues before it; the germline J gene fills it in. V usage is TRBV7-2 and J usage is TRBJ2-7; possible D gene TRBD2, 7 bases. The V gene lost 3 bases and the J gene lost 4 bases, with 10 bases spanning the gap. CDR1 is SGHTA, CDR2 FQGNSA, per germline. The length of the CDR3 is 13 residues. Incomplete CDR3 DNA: TGTGCCAGCAGCTTGGGAGGGGGATACGAG. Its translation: CASSLGGGYE. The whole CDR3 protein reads CASSLGGGYEQYF.

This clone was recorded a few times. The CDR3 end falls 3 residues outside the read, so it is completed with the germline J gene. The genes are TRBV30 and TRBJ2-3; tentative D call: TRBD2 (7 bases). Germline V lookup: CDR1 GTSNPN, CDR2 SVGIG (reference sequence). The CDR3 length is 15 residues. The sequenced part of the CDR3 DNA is TGTGCCTGGAGTGTATATCGGGGGGCCCAAGAGACG. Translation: CAWSVYRGAQET. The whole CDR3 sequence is CAWSVYRGAQETQYF. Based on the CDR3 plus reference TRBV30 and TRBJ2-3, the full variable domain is SQTIHQWPATLVQPVGSPLSLECTVEGTSNPNLYWYRQAAGRGLQLLFYSVGIGQISSEVPQNLSASRPQDRQFILSSKKLLLSDSGFYLCAWSVYRGAQETQYFGPGTRLTVL.

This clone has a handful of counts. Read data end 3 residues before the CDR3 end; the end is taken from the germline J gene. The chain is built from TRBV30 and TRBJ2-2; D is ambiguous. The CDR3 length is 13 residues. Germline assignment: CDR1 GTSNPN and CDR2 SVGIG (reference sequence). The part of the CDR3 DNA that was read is TGTGCCTGGAGGCTAGGTGGTAATGAAAAG. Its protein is CAWRLGGNEK. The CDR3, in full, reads CAWRLGGNEKLFF. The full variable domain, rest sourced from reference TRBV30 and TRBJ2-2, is SQTIHQWPATLVQPVGSPLSLECTVEGTSNPNLYWYRQAAGRGLQLLFYSVGIGQISSEVPQNLSASRPQDRQFILSSKKLLLSDSGFYLCAWRLGGNEKLFFGEGSRLTVL.

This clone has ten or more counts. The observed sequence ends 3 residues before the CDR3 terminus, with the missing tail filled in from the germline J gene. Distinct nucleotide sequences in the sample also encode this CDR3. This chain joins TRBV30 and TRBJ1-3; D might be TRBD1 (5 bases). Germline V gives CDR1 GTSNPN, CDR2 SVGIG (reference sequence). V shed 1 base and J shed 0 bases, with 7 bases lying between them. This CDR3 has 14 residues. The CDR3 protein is CAWSGGHSGNTIYF. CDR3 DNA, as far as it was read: TGTGCCTGGAGTGGAGGACACTCTGGAAACACC.

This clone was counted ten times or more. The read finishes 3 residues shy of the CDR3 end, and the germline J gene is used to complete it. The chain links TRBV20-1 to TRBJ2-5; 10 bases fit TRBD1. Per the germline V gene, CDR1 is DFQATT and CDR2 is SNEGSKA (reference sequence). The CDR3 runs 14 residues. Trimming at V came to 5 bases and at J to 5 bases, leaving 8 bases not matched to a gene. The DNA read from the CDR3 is TGCAGTGCTGAGACAGGGGGCGGAAGGGAGACC. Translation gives CSAETGGGRET. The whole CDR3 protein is CSAETGGGRETQYF.

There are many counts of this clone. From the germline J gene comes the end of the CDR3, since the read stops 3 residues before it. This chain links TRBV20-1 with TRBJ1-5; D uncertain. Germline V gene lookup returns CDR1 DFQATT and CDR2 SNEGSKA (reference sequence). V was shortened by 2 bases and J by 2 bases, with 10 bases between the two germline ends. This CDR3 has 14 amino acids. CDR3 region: CSARRGSGNQPQHF. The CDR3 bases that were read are TGCAGTGCTAGAAGAGGGTCGGGCAATCAGCCC.

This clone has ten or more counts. The covered CDR3 bases are TGTGCCAGCAGTCCGGGGGGCCAGGGATACTACGAG. This encodes CASSPGGQGYYE. The whole CDR3 is CASSPGGQGYYEQYF. This sequence joins TRBV28 and TRBJ2-7; a possible D gene is TRBD2 (7 bases). The read finishes 3 residues shy of the CDR3 end, and the germline J gene is used to complete it. Trimming pared 5 bases from V and 3 bases from J, leaving 17 bases between. The CDR3 spans 15 residues. CDR1 and CDR2 (germline): MDHEN, SYDVKM.

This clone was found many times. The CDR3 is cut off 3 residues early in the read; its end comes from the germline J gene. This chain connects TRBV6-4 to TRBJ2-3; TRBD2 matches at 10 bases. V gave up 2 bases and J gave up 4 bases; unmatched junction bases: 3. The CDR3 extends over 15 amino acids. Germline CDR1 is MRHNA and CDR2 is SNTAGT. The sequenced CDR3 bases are TGTGCCAGCAGTGACAGCGGGGGGGCCTCAGATACG. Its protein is CASSDSGGASDT. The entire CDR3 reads CASSDSGGASDTQYF.